This TCR beta chain was recovered during a study of Ad26.COV2.S vaccination and SARS-CoV-2 variants. Study findings and constraints: Researchers cautioned that TCR breadth and depth analyses may have underestimated total T cell responses. Substantial breadth was reported for post-vaccination spike-specific CD8+ and CD4+ T cells.

The table came from immunoSEQ multiplex PCR; TCRdb's copy has only in-frame clones and leaves some out. The sample holds about 680,000 clones, 70% to 90% seen once. The CDR3 runs to 15 residues. The V and J ends lost 5 bases and 4 bases, in that order; junction bases with no gene match: 8. Germline V gene sequence: CDR1 SGHNT, CDR2 YYREEE (reference sequence). On this clone itself: The antigen is not known.

Treatment here: some 20 received Ad26.COV2.S at low or high dose, single or two shots; about five received placebo; per-sample allocation not given. Samples were taken on day 63 after the first vaccine or placebo injection. This Boston cohort included adults aged 18-55 years. An Ad26 vector expressing Wuhan-strain SARS-CoV-2 spike served as the vaccine. Specimen: peripheral blood, collected in a trial of Ad26.COV2.S vaccine versus placebo. The source of this sequence is a person aged 18-65 years who received the Ad26.COV2.S COVID-19 vaccine or a placebo. The chain joins TRBV5-4 to TRBJ2-5; 10 bases map to TRBD1. The DNA of the CDR3 is TGTGCCAGCAGGAGACAGGGGGCTGGGCGAGAGACCCAGTACTTC. Its translation is CASRRQGAGRETQYF.